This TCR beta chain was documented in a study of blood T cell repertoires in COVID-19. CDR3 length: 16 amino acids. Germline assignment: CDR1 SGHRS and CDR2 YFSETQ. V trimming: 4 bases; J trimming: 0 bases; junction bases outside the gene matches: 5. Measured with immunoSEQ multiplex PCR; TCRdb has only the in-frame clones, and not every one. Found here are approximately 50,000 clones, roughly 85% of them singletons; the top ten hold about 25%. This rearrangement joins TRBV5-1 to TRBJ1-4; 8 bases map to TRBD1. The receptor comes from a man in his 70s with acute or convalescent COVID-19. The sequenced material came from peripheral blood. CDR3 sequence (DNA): TGCGCCAGCAGCGCCCTACAGGGGGCAACTAATGAAAAACTGTTTTTT. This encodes CASSALQGATNEKLFF.